The sample holds many counts of the clone carrying this TCR beta chain. What it recognizes is unknown. The data derive from a study of CD8 T cells in ankylosing spondylitis. Whole-study results and caveats: As for the disease-linked clones, they showed a CD8+ phenotype and occurred at relatively low frequencies in peripheral blood. Within matched ankylosing spondylitis synovial fluid, disease-linked clones were reportedly significantly enriched. Blood of patients with ankylosing spondylitis appeared to be characterized by a TCR beta motif of 8 or 9 highly homologous variants.

Scientists made TCR beta libraries using quantitative 5'-RACE with molecular barcodes. Each CDR3 protein is one row after TCRdb ran MiXCR on the 5' RACE reads. This sample carries 250,000 or so distinct CDR3 sequences, approximately 24% of them seen once, and the ten largest clones take over 0.55%. This CDR3 comprises 15 residues. The V gene end was trimmed by 3 bases and the J gene end by 2 bases; junction bases not matched to a gene: 3. The sample was blood, either unsorted or a sorted T cell fraction (not recorded which). The receptor's source is a male donor with ankylosing spondylitis or in good health (not recorded which). The rearrangement joins TRBV12-3 or TRBV12-4 to TRBJ2-1; TRBD2 matches 8 bases. The CDR3 sequence: CASSFAGGAYNEQFF. The CDR3 DNA follows: TGTGCCAGCAGTTTTGCGGGAGGCGCCTACAATGAGCAGTTCTTC.